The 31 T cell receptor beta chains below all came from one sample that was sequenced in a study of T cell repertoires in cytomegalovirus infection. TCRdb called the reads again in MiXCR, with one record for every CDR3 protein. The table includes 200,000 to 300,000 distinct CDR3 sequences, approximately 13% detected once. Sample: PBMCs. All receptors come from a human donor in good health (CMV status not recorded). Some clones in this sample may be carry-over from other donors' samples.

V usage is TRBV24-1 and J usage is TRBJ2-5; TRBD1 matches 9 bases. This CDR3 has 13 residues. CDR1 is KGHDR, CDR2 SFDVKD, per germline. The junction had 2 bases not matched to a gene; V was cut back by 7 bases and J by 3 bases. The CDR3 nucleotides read TGTGCCACCAGGGGACAGGGAAAAGAGACCCAGTACTTC. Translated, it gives CATRGQGKETQYF.

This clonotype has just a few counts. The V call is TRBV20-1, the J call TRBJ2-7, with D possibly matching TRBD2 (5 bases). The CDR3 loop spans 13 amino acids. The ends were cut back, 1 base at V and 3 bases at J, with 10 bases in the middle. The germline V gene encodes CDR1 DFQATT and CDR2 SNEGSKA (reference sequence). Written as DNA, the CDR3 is TGCAGTGCTAGAGGGGGAGTCGACTACGAGCAGTACTTC. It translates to CSARGGVDYEQYF.

CDR3 amino acids: CASSETGPRNEQFF. As DNA, the CDR3 is TGTGCCAGCAGTGAGACAGGGCCCCGCAATGAGCAGTTCTTC. The gene calls are TRBV28 and TRBJ2-1; 7 positions agree with TRBD1. Germline CDR1 reads MDHEN; CDR2 reads SYDVKM. CDR3 length equals 14 residues. V lost 5 bases, J lost 6 bases, and 7 bases stayed unmatched.

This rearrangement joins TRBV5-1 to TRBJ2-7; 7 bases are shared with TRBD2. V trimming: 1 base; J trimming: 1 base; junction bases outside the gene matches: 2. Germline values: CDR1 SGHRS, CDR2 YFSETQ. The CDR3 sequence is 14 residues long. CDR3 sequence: CASSLWEGSYEQYF. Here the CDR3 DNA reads TGCGCCAGCAGCTTGTGGGAGGGTTCCTACGAGCAGTACTTC.

The CDR3 sequence is CASSQGDRDNYGYTF. The DNA of the CDR3 is TGCGCCAGCAGCCAGGGGGACAGGGATAACTATGGCTACACCTTC. The genes are TRBV4-3 and TRBJ1-2; 9 positions agree with TRBD1. J gave up 1 base and V 3 bases, and 3 bases lay outside the gene matches. The CDR3 consists of 15 residues. Germline-derived CDR1 and CDR2 are LGHNA and YSLEER.

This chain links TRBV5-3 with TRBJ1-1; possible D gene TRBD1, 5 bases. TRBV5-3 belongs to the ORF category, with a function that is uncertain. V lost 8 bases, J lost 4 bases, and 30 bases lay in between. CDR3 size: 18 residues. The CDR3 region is CASSPEAGRQVRITEAFF. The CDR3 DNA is TGTGCCAGCAGCCCCGAGGCAGGGCGCCAAGTTAGAATCACTGAAGCTTTCTTT.

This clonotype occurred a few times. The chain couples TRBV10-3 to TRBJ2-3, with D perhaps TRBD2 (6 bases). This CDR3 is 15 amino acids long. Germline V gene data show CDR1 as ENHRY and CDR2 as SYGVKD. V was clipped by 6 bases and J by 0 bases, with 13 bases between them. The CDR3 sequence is CAISPAGTSTDTQYF. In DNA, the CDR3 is TGTGCCATCAGCCCCGCGGGGACTAGCACAGATACGCAGTATTTT.

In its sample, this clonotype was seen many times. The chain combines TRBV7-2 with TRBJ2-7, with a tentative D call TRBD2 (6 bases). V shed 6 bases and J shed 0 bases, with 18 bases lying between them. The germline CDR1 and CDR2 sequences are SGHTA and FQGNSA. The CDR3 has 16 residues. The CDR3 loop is CASSGSAGGFSYEQYF. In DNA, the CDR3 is TGTGCCAGCAGTGGCTCAGCGGGCGGGTTCTCCTACGAGCAGTACTTC.

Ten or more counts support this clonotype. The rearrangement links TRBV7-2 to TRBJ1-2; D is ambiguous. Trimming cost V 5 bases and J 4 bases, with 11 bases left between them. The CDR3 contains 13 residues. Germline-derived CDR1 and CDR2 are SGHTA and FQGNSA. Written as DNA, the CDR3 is TGTGCCAGCAGCCCTGACCAACCCTATGGCTACACCTTC. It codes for CASSPDQPYGYTF. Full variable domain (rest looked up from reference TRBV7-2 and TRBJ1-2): GAGVSQSPSNKVTEKGKDVELRCDPISGHTALYWYRQSLGQGLEFLIYFQGNSAPDKSGLPSDRFSAERTGGSVSTLTIQRTQQEDSAVYLCASSPDQPYGYTFGSGTRLTVV.

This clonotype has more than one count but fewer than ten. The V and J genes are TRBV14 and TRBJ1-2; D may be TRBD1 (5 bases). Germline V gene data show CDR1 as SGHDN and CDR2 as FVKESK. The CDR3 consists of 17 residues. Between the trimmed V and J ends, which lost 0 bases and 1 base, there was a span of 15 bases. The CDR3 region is CASSQDGTRGLNYGYTF. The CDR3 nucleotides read TGTGCCAGCAGCCAAGATGGGACCCGTGGGCTTAACTATGGCTACACCTTC.

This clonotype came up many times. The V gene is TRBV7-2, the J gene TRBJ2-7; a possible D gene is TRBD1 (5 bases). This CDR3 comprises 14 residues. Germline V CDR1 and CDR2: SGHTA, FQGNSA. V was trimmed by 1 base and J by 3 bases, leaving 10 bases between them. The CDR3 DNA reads TGTGCCAGCAGCTTAGGACAGAGTAACTACGAGCAGTACTTC. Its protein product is CASSLGQSNYEQYF.

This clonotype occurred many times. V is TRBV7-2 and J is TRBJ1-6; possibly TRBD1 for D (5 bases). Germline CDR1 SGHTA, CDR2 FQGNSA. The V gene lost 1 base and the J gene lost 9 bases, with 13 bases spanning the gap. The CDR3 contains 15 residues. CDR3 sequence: CASSLVRAIGSPLHF. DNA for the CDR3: TGTGCCAGCAGCTTAGTCAGGGCCATTGGTTCACCCCTCCACTTT.

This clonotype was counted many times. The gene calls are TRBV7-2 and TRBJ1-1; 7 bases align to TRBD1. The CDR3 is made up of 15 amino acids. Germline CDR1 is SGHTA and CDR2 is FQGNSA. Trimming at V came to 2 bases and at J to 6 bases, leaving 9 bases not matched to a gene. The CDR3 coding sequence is TGTGCCAGCAGCTTACGACAGGGATTACGGGCTGAAGCTTTCTTT. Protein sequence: CASSLRQGLRAEAFF.

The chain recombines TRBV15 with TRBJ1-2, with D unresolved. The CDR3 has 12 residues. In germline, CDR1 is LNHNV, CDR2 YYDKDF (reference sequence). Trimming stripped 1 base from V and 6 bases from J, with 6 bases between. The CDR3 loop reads CATSRGGHGYTF. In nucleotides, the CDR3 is TGTGCCACCAGCAGAGGCGGACATGGCTACACCTTC. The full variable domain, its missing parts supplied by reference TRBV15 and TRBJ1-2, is DAMVIQNPRYQVTQFGKPVTLSCSQTLNHNVMYWYQQKSSQAPKLLFHYYDKDFNNEADTPDNFQSRRPNTSFCFLDIRSPGLGDTAMYLCATSRGGHGYTFGSGTRLTVV.

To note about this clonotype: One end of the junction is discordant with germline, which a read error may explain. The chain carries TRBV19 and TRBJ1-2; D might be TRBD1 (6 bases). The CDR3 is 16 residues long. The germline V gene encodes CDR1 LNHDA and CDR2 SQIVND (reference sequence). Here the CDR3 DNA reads TGTGCCAGTAGTATCGGAGGAAGGGGGTCGAACTATGTCTACACCTTC. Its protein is CASSIGGRGSNYVYTF.

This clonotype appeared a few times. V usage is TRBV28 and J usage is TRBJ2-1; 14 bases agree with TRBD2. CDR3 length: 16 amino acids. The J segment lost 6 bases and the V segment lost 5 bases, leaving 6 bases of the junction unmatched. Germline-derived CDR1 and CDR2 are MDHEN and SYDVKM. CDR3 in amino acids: CASSPGLAGEGNEQFF. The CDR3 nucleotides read TGTGCCAGCAGTCCGGGACTAGCGGGAGAAGGCAATGAGCAGTTCTTC.

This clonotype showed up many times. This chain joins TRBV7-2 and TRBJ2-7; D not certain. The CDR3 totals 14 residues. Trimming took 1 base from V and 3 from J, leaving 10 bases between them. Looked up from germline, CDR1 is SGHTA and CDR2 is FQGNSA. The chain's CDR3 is CASSLGSGFYEQYF. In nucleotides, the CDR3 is TGTGCCAGCAGCTTAGGATCAGGCTTCTACGAGCAGTACTTC.

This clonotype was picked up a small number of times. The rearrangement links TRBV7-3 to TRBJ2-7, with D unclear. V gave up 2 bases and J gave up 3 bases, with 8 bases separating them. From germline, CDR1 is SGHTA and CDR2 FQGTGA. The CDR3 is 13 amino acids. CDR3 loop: CASSLYSHYEQYF. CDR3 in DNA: TGTGCCAGCAGCTTATACAGCCACTACGAGCAGTACTTC.

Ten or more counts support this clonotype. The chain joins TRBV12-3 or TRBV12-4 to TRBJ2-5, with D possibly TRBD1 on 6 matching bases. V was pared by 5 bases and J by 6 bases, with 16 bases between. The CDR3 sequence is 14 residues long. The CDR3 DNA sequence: TGTGCCAGCAGTGATACAGGGACCAAGAAGACCCAGTACTTC. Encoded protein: CASSDTGTKKTQYF.

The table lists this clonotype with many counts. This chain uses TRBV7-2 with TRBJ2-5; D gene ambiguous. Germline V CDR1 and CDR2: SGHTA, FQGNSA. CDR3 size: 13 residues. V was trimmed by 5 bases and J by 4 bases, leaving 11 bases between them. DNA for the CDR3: TGTGCCAGCAGCCCCCCTTCCACAGAGACCCAGTACTTC. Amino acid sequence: CASSPPSTETQYF.

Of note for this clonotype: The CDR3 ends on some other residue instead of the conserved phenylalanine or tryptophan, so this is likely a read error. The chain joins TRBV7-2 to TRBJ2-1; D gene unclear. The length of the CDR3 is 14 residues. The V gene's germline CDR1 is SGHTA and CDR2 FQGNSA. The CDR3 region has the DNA TGTGCCAGCAGCTCTTCAAGAGCGTCCAATGCGCAGTTCTGC. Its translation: CASSSSRASNAQFC.

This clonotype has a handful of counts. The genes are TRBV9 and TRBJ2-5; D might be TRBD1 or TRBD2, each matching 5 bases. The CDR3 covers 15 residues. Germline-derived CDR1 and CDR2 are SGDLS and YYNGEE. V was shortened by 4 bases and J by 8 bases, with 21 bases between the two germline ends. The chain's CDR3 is CASSPAGTTHETQYF. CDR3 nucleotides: TGTGCCAGCAGCCCAGCCGGGACGACTCATGAAACCCAGTACTTC.

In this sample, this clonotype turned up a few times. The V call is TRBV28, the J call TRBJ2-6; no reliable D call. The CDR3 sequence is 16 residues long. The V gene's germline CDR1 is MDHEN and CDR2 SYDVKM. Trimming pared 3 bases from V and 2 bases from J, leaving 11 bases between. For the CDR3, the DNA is TGTGCCAGCAGTTTCCCCCGGGCGCCTGGGGCCAACGTCCTGACTTTC. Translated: CASSFPRAPGANVLTF.

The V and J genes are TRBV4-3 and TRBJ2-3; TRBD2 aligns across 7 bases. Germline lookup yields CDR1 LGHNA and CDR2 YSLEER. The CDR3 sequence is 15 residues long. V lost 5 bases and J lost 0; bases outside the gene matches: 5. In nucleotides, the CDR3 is TGCGCCAGCAGCAAAACCGGGGGGAGCACAGATACGCAGTATTTT. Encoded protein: CASSKTGGSTDTQYF.

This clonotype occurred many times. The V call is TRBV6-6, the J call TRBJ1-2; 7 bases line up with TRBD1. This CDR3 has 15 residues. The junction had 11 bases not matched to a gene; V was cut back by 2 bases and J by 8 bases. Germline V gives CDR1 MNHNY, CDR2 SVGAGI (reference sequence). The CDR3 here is CASSYGARGLAGYTF. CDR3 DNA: TGTGCCAGCAGTTACGGGGCGAGGGGGCTAGCAGGCTACACCTTC.

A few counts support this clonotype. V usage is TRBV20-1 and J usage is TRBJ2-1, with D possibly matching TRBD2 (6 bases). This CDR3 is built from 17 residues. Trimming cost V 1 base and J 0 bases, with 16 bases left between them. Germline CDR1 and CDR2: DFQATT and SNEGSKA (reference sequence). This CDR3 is CSARAGREFRSYNEQFF. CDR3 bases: TGCAGTGCTAGAGCAGGTCGGGAGTTCCGCTCCTACAATGAGCAGTTCTTC.

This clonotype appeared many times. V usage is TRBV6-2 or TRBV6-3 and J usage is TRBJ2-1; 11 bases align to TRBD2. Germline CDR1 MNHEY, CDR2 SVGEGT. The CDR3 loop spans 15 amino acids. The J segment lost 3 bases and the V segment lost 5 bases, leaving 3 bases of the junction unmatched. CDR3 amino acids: CASSATSGGYNEQFF. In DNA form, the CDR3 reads TGTGCCAGCAGTGCAACTAGCGGGGGCTACAATGAGCAGTTCTTC.

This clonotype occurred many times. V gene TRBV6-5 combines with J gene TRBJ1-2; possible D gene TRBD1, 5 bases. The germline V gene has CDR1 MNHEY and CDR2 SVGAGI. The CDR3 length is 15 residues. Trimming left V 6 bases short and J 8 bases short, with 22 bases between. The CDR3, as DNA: TGTGCCAGCAGCCACAAACCCCTGGGGACGCGGGGCTACACCTTC. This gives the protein CASSHKPLGTRGYTF.

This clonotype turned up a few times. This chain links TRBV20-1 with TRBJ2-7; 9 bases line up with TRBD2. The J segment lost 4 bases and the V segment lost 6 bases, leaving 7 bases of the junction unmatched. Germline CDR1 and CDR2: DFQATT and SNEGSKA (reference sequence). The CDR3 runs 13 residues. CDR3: CSAALREGYEQYF. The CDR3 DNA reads TGCAGTGCCGCGCTGCGGGAGGGGTACGAGCAGTACTTC.

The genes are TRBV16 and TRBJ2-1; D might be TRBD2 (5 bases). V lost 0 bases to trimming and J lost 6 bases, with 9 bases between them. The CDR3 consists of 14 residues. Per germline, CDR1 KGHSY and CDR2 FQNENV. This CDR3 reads CASSQSRGFNEQFF. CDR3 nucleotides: TGTGCCAGCAGCCAATCCCGAGGGTTCAATGAGCAGTTCTTC.

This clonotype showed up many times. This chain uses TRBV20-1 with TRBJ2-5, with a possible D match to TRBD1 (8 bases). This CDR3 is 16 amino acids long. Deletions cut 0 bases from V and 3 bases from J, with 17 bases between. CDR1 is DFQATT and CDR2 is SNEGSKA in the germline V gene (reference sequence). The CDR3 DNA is TGCAGTGCTAGAGATTGGGGGGGACAGGTCGAAGAGACCCAGTACTTC. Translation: CSARDWGGQVEETQYF.